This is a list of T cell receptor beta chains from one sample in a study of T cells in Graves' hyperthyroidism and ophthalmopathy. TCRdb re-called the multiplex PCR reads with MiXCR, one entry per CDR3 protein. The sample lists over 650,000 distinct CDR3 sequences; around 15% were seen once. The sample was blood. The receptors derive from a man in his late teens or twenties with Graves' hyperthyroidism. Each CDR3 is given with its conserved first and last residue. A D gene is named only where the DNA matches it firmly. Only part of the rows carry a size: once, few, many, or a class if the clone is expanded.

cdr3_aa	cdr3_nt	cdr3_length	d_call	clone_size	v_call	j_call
CAWSAQGQNTEAFF	TGTGCCTGGAGTGCCCAGGGACAGAACACTGAAGCTTTCTTT	14	-	many	TRBV30	TRBJ1-1
CASSDRELAFF	TGTGCCAGCAGTGACAGGGAGCTGGCTTTCTTT	11	-	many	TRBV6-1	TRBJ1-1
CATSDPGTGGIYGYTF	TGTGCCACCAGTGATCCCGGGACAGGGGGCATCTATGGCTACACCTTC	16	TRBD1	few	TRBV24-1	TRBJ1-2
CASSSSPNYEQYF	TGTGCCAGCAGCTCGAGCCCCAACTACGAGCAGTACTTC	13	-	many	TRBV7-9	TRBJ2-7
CSARGRGPLIPDTQYF	TGCAGTGCTAGGGGGCGGGGGCCCCTCATCCCAGATACGCAGTATTTT	16	-	-	TRBV20-1	TRBJ2-3
CASSWGAGTGAEQFF	TGCGCCAGCAGCTGGGGGGCCGGGACAGGGGCTGAGCAGTTCTTC	15	TRBD1	-	TRBV5-1	TRBJ2-1
CASSVGTGGSGNTIYF	TGTGCCAGCAGTGTTGGGACAGGGGGCTCTGGAAACACCATATATTTT	16	TRBD1	few	TRBV2	TRBJ1-3
CASSREGTGVRGAFF	TGTGCCAGCAGCCGAGAGGGGACAGGGGTTAGGGGTGCTTTCTTT	15	TRBD1	-	TRBV12-3/TRBV12-4	TRBJ1-1
CASSLWTSTDTQYF	TGTGCCAGCAGTTTATGGACAAGCACAGATACGCAGTATTTT	14	-	many	TRBV28	TRBJ2-3
CSARTGRGGIGGNQPQHF	TGCAGTGCTAGGACAGGAAGAGGGGGCATCGGAGGCAATCAGCCCCAGCATTTT	18	TRBD1	few	TRBV20-1	TRBJ1-5
CASSWGQGIENEAFF	TGTGCCAGCAGTTGGGGACAGGGGATTGAGAATGAAGCTTTCTTT	15	TRBD1	few	TRBV12-3/TRBV12-4	TRBJ1-1
CASSLYGGGQTDTQYF	TGTGCCAGCAGCCTCTATGGCGGGGGCCAAACAGATACGCAGTATTTT	16	-	-	TRBV11-2	TRBJ2-3
CASSPRDRGPYEQYF	TGTGCCAGCAGCCCGAGGGACAGGGGTCCATACGAGCAGTACTTC	15	TRBD1	many	TRBV14	TRBJ2-7
CASSPAGVSNEQFF	TGTGCCAGCAGCCCAGCGGGAGTGTCCAATGAGCAGTTCTTC	14	TRBD2	many	TRBV12-3/TRBV12-4	TRBJ2-1
CASSQDTGGEIDTQYF	TGTGCCAGCAGCCAAGATACCGGGGGAGAGATAGATACGCAGTATTTT	16	-	-	TRBV3-1	TRBJ2-3
CASSYSSPGQGPGELFF	TGTGCCAGCAGTTACTCCTCTCCCGGACAGGGACCCGGGGAGCTGTTTTTT	17	TRBD1	few	TRBV6-7	TRBJ2-2
CASSPFRTGYNEQFF	TGTGCCAGCAGTCCATTTCGGACGGGTTACAATGAGCAGTTCTTC	15	-	many	TRBV28	TRBJ2-1
CASSRLGANVLTF	TGTGCCAGCTCACGCCTTGGGGCCAACGTCCTGACTTTC	13	-	many	TRBV18	TRBJ2-6
CASSLNRPDTQYF	TGTGCCAGCAGCTTAAACAGACCAGATACGCAGTATTTT	13	-	-	TRBV11-2	TRBJ2-3
CASSLFSGEGAFF	TGCGCCAGCAGCTTGTTTTCCGGGGAAGGGGCTTTCTTT	13	-	few	TRBV5-1	TRBJ1-1
CAWTQLSSYNEQFF	TGTGCCTGGACTCAGTTAAGCTCCTACAATGAGCAGTTCTTC	14	-	-	TRBV30	TRBJ2-1
CASTDLGGQRETQYF	TGTGCCAGCACCGACCTGGGTGGGCAGAGAGAGACCCAGTACTTC	15	-	-	TRBV5-5	TRBJ2-5
CASSYSSVDEQFF	TGTGCCAGCAGTTACTCTTCGGTGGATGAGCAGTTCTTC	13	-	many	TRBV6-5	TRBJ2-1
CASAPDREPFEQYF	TGTGCCAGCGCCCCGGACAGGGAGCCCTTCGAGCAGTACTTC	14	TRBD1	-	TRBV6-2/TRBV6-3	TRBJ2-7
CSARAGGDTEAFF	TGCAGTGCCAGGGCCGGGGGAGACACTGAAGCTTTCTTT	13	-	many	TRBV20-1	TRBJ1-1
CASSIGGEQGRNQPQHF	TGTGCCAGCAGTATCGGCGGGGAGCAGGGGCGGAATCAGCCCCAGCATTTT	17	-	-	TRBV25-1	TRBJ1-5
CASSIVGTDTQYF	TGTGCCAGCAGCATCGTCGGCACAGATACGCAGTATTTT	13	-	few	TRBV7-2	TRBJ2-3
CATSDPGGPNNEQFF	TGTGCCACCAGTGATCCGGGGGGCCCAAACAATGAGCAGTTCTTC	15	-	many	TRBV24-1	TRBJ2-1
CASSLQGRRSGANVLTF	TGTGCCAGCAGCTTACAGGGGAGGCGTTCTGGGGCCAACGTCCTGACTTTC	17	-	many	TRBV11-1	TRBJ2-6
CATSDRDRGNQPQHF	TGTGCCACCAGTGACCGGGACAGGGGGAACCAGCCCCAGCATTTT	15	TRBD1	many	TRBV24-1	TRBJ1-5
CASSYRQWETQYF	TGTGCCAGCAGTTACAGGCAGTGGGAGACCCAGTACTTC	13	-	few	TRBV6-6	TRBJ2-5
CASSPQEISTDTQYF	TGTGCCAGCTCACCACAAGAGATTAGCACAGATACGCAGTATTTT	15	-	few	TRBV18	TRBJ2-3
CASSQGFSSYNEQFF	TGTGCCAGCAGCCAAGGTTTTAGCTCCTACAATGAGCAGTTCTTC	15	-	few	TRBV14	TRBJ2-1
CASSQDELEGTDTQYF	TGTGCCAGCAGCCAAGATGAGCTGGAGGGCACAGATACGCAGTATTTT	16	-	few	TRBV3-1	TRBJ2-3
CASSHRGSNYGYTF	TGTGCCAGCAGCCACAGGGGGTCGAACTATGGCTACACCTTC	14	TRBD1	-	TRBV4-2	TRBJ1-2
CASSLRRSNTGELFF	TGTGCCAGCAGCTTAAGGCGGAGCAACACCGGGGAGCTGTTTTTT	15	-	few	TRBV7-8	TRBJ2-2
CASRKTGEGEQYF	TGTGCCAGCAGAAAAACAGGGGAAGGCGAGCAGTACTTC	13	TRBD1	many	TRBV27	TRBJ2-7
CASSPGRTSYEQYF	TGTGCCAGCAGCCCCGGACGGACGTCCTACGAGCAGTACTTC	14	-	many	TRBV7-8	TRBJ2-7
CASSLLDRGEQYF	TGTGCCAGCAGCCTCCTGGACAGGGGGGAGCAGTACTTC	13	TRBD1	few	TRBV3-1	TRBJ2-7
CASSLGLAGAGDEQYF	TGTGCCAGCAGCTTAGGGCTAGCGGGAGCTGGCGACGAGCAGTACTTC	16	TRBD2	-	TRBV7-9	TRBJ2-7
CASSMNRGPKNIQYF	TGTGCCAGTAGTATGAACAGGGGGCCCAAAAACATTCAGTACTTC	15	TRBD1	few	TRBV19	TRBJ2-4
CASSQQENTEAFF	TGTGCCAGCAGCCAACAGGAGAACACTGAAGCTTTCTTT	13	-	many	TRBV7-9	TRBJ1-1
CASSVGGIGRQFF	TGTGCCAGCAGCGTAGGGGGTATCGGACGGCAGTTCTTC	13	-	-	TRBV9	TRBJ2-1
CASSQSGQLYEQYF	TGTGCCAGCAGCCAATCGGGACAATTATACGAGCAGTACTTC	14	-	many	TRBV27	TRBJ2-7
CASSLARTGPPGELFF	TGTGCCAGCAGCTTAGCCAGGACAGGGCCCCCCGGGGAGCTGTTTTTT	16	TRBD1	many	TRBV11-2	TRBJ2-2
CASSIGGGPTDTQYF	TGTGCCAGTAGTATCGGGGGGGGTCCCACAGATACGCAGTATTTT	15	TRBD2	-	TRBV19	TRBJ2-3
CSARDPRGPGETQYF	TGCAGTGCTAGAGATCCCAGGGGGCCGGGGGAGACCCAGTACTTC	15	TRBD1	-	TRBV20-1	TRBJ2-5
CASSLSRESSYNEQFF	TGTGCCAGCAGTTTATCCCGGGAGAGCTCCTACAATGAGCAGTTCTTC	16	-	many	TRBV27	TRBJ2-1